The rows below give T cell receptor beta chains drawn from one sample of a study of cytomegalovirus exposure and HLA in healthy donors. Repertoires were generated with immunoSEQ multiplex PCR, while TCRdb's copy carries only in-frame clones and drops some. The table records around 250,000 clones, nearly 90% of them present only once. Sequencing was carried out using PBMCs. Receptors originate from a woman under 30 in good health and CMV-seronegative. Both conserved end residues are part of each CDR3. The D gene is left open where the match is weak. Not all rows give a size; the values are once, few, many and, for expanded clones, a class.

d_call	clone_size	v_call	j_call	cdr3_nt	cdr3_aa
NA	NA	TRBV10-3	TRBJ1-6	TGTGCCATCAGTGACTCCCAGGGTGGGGATTCACCCCTCCACTTT	CAISDSQGGDSPLHF
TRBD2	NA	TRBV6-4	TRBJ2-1	TGTGCCAGCAAGCGGGACCCCGTCTCCTACAATGAGCAGTTCTTC	CASKRDPVSYNEQFF
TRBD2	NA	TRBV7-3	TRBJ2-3	TGTGCCAGCAGCCAGGGACTAGCGGGGGGGCCAACAGATACGCAGTATTTT	CASSQGLAGGPTDTQYF
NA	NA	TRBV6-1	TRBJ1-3	TGTGCCAGCAGAGGCGCAGGGTCTGGAAACACCATATATTTT	CASRGAGSGNTIYF
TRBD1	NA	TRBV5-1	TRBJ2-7	TGCGCCAGCAGCTTGGAGGCCGGGACAGGCTACGAGCAGTACTTC	CASSLEAGTGYEQYF
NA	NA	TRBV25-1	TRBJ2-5	TGTGCCAGCAGTGAACTTACAGGCCAAGAGACCCAGTACTTC	CASSELTGQETQYF
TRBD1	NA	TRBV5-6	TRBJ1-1	TGTGCCAGCAGCTTGTGGAGGGGGCGGTCGAACACTGAAGCTTTCTTT	CASSLWRGRSNTEAFF
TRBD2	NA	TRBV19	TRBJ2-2	TGTGCCAGTACTCCGGGACTAGCCGGGGAGCTGTTTTTT	CASTPGLAGELFF
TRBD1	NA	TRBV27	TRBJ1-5	TGTGCCAGCAGTTTATCGTATCGGACAGGGGATAGCAATCAGCCCCAGCATTTT	CASSLSYRTGDSNQPQHF
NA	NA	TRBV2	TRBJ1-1	TGTGCCAGCAGCGGCCGCATGAGTCGGGTCACTGAAGCTTTCTTT	CASSGRMSRVTEAFF
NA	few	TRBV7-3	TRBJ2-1	TGTGCCAGCAGCCTTAGCGACTCCTACAATGAGCAGTTCTTC	CASSLSDSYNEQFF
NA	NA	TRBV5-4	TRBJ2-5	TGTGCCAGCAGTTCCAGGGAGACCCAGTACTTC	CASSSRETQYF
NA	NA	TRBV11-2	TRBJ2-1	TGTGCCAGCAGCTTAATCGACGGGAGCGATGAGCAGTTCTTC	CASSLIDGSDEQFF
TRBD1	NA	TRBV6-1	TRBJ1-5	TGTGCCAGCAGTGTTCCCGGACAGGGGGATCAGCCCCAGCATTTT	CASSVPGQGDQPQHF
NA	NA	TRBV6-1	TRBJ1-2	TGTGCCAGCAGTTACCCGGGGAAGGTCACCTTC	CASSYPGKVTF
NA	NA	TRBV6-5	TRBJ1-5	TGTGCCAGCAGGATTCAGGTTAAAGGGGCCCAGCATTTT	CASRIQVKGAQHF
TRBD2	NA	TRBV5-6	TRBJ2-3	TGTGCCAGCAGCTTCGCTAGCGGGGGGTTAAGCACAGATACGCAGTATTTT	CASSFASGGLSTDTQYF
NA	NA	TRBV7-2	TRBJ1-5	TGTGCCAGCAGCTTAGCGTCAGGGAATTCCCAGCCCCAGCATTTT	CASSLASGNSQPQHF
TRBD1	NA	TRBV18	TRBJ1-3	TGTGCCAGCTCACCTCTTCGGCAGGGGGTAACCTCTGGAAACACCATATATTTT	CASSPLRQGVTSGNTIYF
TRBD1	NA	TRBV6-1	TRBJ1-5	TGTGCCACCTTTCGACCGGGACAGGTCAATCAGCCCCAGCATTTT	CATFRPGQVNQPQHF
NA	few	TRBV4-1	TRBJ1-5	TGCGCCAGCAGCCAAAGGGAGGGGTCCAATCAGCCCCAGCATTTT	CASSQREGSNQPQHF
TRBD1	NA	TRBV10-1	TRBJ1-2	TGCGCCAGCAGCTCCGGGACAGATCCCCATGGCTACACCTTC	CASSSGTDPHGYTF
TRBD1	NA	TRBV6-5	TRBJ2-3	TGTGCCAGCAGTTATACAGGGGGCGAAGGGGATACGCAGTATTTT	CASSYTGGEGDTQYF
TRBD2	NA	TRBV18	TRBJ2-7	TGTGCCAGCTCACCAGGACTAGCGGGGGGCTCCTACGAGCAGTACTTC	CASSPGLAGGSYEQYF
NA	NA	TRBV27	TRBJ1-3	TGTGCCAGCAGGGGCGGGGGGGGCAATACTGGAAACACCATATATTTT	CASRGGGGNTGNTIYF
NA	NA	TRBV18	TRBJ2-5	TGTGCCAGCTCCCCGTTGAGCGGGTCGGGGAAGACCCAGTACTTC	CASSPLSGSGKTQYF
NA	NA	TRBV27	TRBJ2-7	TGTGCCAGCAGCCTTAGCAGGGGAGCCCACGAGCAGTACTTC	CASSLSRGAHEQYF
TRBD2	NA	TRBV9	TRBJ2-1	TGTGCCAGCAGCGGGCCTGCGGGGGGGTCCAATGAGCAGTTCTTC	CASSGPAGGSNEQFF
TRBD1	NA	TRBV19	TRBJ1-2	TGTGCCAGTAGTATAACGCCAGGGGGCTATGGCTACACCTTC	CASSITPGGYGYTF
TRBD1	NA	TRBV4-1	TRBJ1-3	TGCGCCAGCAGCCAAACTACAGGGGGCACTGGAAACACCATATATTTT	CASSQTTGGTGNTIYF
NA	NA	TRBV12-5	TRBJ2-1	TGTGCTAGTGGTTTGAGTCGGGAGAATGAGCAGTTCTTC	CASGLSRENEQFF
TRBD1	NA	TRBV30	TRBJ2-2	TGTGCCTGGGGACAGGGCGGCGGGGAGCTGTTTTTT	CAWGQGGGELFF
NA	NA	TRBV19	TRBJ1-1	TGTGCCAGTAGTATGATTACAGTTAACACTGAAGCTTTCTTT	CASSMITVNTEAFF
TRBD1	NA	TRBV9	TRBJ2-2	TGTGCCAGCAGCGTTTCGACAGGGGGCACCGGGGAGCTGTTTTTT	CASSVSTGGTGELFF
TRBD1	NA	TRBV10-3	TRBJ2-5	TGTGCCATAAACCCGGGACAGGGGAGAGAAGAGACCCAGTACTTC	CAINPGQGREETQYF
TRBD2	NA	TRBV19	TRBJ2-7	TGTGCCAGTAGCCCTTCACTAGCGCCGGGTCACGAGCAGTACTTC	CASSPSLAPGHEQYF
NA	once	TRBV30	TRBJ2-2	TGTGCCTGGAGTCCACAGAACACCGGGGAGCTGTTTTTT	CAWSPQNTGELFF
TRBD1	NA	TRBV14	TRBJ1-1	TGTGCCAGCAGCCGGCTCGGACAGGGTAGGAACACTGAAGCTTTCTTT	CASSRLGQGRNTEAFF
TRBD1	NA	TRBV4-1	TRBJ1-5	TGCGCCAGCAGCGAATCGAGAGGGACAGGCAATCAGCCCCAGCATTTT	CASSESRGTGNQPQHF
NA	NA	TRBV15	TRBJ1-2	TGTGCCACCAGCAGAGGATCCGGTCACTATGGCTACACCTTC	CATSRGSGHYGYTF
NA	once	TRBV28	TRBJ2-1	TGTGCCAGCAGTTTGCGGGGCCCCTACAATGAGCAGTTCTTC	CASSLRGPYNEQFF
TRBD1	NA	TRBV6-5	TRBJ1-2	TGTGCCAGCAGTTACGGAGGGGACAGGGGACCCATCTTC	CASSYGGDRGPIF
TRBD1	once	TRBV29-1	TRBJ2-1	TGCAGCGCTAGCTCGGGGACAGGGGGCTTCGGTGAGCAGTTCTTC	CSASSGTGGFGEQFF
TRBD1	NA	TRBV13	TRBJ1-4	TGTGCCAGCAGCTTCAGGGGGTTGGATGAAAAACTGTTTTTT	CASSFRGLDEKLFF
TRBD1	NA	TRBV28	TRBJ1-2	TGTGCCAGCAGTTTACCCGGACAGGGATATGGCTACACCTTC	CASSLPGQGYGYTF